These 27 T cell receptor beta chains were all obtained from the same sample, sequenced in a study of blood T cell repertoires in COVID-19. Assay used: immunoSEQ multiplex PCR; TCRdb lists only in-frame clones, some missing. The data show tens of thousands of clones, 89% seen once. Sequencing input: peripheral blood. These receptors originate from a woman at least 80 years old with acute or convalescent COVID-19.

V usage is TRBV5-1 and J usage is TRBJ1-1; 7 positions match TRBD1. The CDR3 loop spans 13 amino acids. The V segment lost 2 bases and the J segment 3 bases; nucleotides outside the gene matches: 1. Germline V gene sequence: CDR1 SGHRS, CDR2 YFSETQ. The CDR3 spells CASSLDRDTEAFF. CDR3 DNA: TGCGCCAGCAGCTTAGACAGGGACACTGAAGCTTTCTTT. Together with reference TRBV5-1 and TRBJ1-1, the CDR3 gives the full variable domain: KAGVTQTPRYLIKTRGQQVTLSCSPISGHRSVSWYQQTPGQGLQFLFEYFSETQRNKGNFPGRFSGRQFSNSRSEMNVSTLELGDSALYLCASSLDRDTEAFFGQGTRLTVV.

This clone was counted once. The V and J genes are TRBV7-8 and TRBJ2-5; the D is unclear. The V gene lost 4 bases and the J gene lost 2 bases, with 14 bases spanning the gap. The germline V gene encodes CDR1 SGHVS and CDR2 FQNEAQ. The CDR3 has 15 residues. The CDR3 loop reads CASSSARLVQETQYF. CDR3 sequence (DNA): TGTGCCAGCAGCTCCGCACGACTCGTACAAGAGACCCAGTACTTC.

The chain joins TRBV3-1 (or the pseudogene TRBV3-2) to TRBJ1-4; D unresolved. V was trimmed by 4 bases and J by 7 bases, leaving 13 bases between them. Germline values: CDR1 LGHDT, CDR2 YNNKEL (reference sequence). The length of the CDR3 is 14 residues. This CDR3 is CASSLGSLGEKLFF. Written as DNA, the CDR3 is TGTGCCAGCAGCCTGGGGAGTTTAGGTGAAAAACTGTTTTTT.

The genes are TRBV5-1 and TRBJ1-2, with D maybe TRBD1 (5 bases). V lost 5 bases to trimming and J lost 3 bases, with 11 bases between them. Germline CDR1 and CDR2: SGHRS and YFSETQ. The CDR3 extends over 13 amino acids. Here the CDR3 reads CASRPDIDYGYTF. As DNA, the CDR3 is TGCGCCAGCAGACCGGACATAGACTATGGCTACACCTTC. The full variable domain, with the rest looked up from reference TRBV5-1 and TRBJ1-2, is KAGVTQTPRYLIKTRGQQVTLSCSPISGHRSVSWYQQTPGQGLQFLFEYFSETQRNKGNFPGRFSGRQFSNSRSEMNVSTLELGDSALYLCASRPDIDYGYTFGSGTRLTVV.

CDR3 in amino acids: CASSRGQGHSGANVLTF. CDR3 bases: TGTGCCAGCAGTCGCGGACAGGGCCACTCTGGGGCCAACGTCCTGACTTTC. This chain connects TRBV6-2 or TRBV6-3 to TRBJ2-6; 8 bases agree with TRBD1. Trimming removed 5 bases from V and 0 bases from J; junction bases left unmatched: 6. Germline values: CDR1 MNHEY, CDR2 SVGEGT. This CDR3 has 17 residues.

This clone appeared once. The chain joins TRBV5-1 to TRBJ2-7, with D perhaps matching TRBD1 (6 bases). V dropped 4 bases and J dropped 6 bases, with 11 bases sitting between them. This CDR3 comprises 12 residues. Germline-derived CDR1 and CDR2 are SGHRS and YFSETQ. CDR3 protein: CASSGVRGEQYV. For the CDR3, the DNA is TGCGCCAGCAGCGGAGTCAGGGGCGAGCAGTACGTC.

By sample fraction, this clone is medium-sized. The CDR3 nucleotides are TGTGCCAGCAGTGAAGACACGCGGCAGCCCCAGCATTTT. It is translated as CASSEDTRQPQHF. The chain couples TRBV6-1 to TRBJ1-5; D not resolved. Germline V CDR1 and CDR2: MNHNS, SASEGT. This CDR3 spans 13 amino acids. Trimming left V 1 base short and J 7 bases short, with 8 bases between.

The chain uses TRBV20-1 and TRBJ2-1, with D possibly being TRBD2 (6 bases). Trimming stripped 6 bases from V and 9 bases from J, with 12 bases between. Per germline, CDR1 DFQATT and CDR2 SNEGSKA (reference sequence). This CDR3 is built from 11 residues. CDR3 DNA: TGCAGTGCCGGGACCGGGGGTGAGCAGTTCTTC. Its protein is CSAGTGGEQFF.

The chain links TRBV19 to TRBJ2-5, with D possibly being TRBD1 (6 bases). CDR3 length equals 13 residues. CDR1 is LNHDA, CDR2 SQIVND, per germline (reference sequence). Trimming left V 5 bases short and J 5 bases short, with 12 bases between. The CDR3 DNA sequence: TGTGCCAGTAGTTTGGGGGCCGTGGAGACCCAGTACTTC. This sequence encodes CASSLGAVETQYF.

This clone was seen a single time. In nucleotides, the CDR3 is TGTGCCAGCAGTGAATGGGGGGGAACCACTGAAGCTTTCTTT. It codes for CASSEWGGTTEAFF. The J gene is TRBJ1-1, the V gene TRBV25-1, with D perhaps TRBD1 (5 bases). The V end was cut by 1 base, the J end by 4 bases, with 10 bases between. The CDR3 extends over 14 amino acids. The germline V gene encodes CDR1 MGHDK and CDR2 SYGVNS.

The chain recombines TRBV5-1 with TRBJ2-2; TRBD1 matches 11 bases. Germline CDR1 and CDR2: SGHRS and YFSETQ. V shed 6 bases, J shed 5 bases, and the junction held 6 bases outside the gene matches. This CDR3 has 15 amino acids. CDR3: CASTTGTGGTGELFF. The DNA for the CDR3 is TGCGCCAGCACTACCGGGACAGGGGGGACCGGGGAGCTGTTTTTT.

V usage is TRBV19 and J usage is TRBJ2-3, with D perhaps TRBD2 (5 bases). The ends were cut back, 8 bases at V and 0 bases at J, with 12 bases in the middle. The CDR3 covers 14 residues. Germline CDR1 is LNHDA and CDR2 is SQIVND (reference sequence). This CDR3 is CASAQRTSTDTQYF. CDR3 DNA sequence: TGTGCCAGTGCCCAGAGGACTAGCACAGATACGCAGTATTTT.

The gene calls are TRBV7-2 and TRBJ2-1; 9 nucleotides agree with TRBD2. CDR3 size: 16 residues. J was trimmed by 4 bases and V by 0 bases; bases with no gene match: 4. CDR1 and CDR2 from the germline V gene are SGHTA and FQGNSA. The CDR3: CASSLAPTSGYNEQFF. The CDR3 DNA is TGTGCCAGCAGCTTAGCGCCGACTAGCGGATACAATGAGCAGTTCTTC.

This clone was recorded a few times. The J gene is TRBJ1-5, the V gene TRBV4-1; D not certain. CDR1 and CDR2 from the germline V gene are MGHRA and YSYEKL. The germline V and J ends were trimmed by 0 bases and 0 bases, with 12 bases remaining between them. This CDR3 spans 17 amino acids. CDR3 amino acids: CASSQDAAAYSNQPQHF. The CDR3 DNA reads TGCGCCAGCAGCCAAGACGCGGCAGCTTATAGCAATCAGCCCCAGCATTTT.

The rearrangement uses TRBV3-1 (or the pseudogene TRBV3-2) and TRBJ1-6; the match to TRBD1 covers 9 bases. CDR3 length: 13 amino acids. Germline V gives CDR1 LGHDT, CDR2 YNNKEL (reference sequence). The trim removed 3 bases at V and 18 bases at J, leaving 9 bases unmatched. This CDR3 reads CASSQGQGRPYHF. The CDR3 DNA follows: TGTGCCAGCAGCCAGGGACAGGGACGGCCGTACCACTTT.

The CDR3 loop reads CASSIEARSFGNEQYF. The CDR3 coding sequence is TGTGCCAGTAGTATAGAGGCCCGGTCCTTCGGGAACGAGCAGTACTTC. This sequence joins TRBV19 and TRBJ2-7; tentatively, D is TRBD2 (5 bases). The CDR3 consists of 16 residues. The V end was cut by 0 bases, the J end by 5 bases, with 17 bases between. From germline, CDR1 is LNHDA and CDR2 SQIVND (reference sequence).

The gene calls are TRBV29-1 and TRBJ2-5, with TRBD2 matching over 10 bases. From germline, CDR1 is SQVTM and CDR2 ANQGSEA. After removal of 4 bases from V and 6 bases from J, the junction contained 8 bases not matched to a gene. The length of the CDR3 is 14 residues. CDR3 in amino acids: CSVALAGDKKTQYF. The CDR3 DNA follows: TGCAGCGTTGCTCTAGCGGGGGACAAGAAGACCCAGTACTTC.

As DNA, the CDR3 is TGTGCTTCCTGGACAGGCAATCAGCCCCAGCATTTT. Protein product: CASWTGNQPQHF. The V call is TRBV28, the J call TRBJ1-5; a weak D match, TRBD1 (6 bases). Per germline, CDR1 MDHEN and CDR2 SYDVKM. The CDR3 sequence is 12 residues long.

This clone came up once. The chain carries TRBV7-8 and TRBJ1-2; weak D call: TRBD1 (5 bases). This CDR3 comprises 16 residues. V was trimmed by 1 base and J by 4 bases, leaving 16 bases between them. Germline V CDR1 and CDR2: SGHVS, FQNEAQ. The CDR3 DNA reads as TGTGCCAGCAGCTTAGTGGCAGGGATGACGGGCTATGGCTACACCTTC. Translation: CASSLVAGMTGYGYTF.

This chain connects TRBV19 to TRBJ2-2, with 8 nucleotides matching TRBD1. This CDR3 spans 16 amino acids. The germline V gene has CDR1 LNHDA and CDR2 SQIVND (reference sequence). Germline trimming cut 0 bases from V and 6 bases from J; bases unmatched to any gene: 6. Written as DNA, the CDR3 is TGTGCCAGTAGTATAGACCCCGGGGGACAGGCCGGGGAGCTGTTTTTT. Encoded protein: CASSIDPGGQAGELFF. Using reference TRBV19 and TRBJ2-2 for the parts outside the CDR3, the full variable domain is DGGITQSPKYLFRKEGQNVTLSCEQNLNHDAMYWYRQDPGQGLRLIYYSQIVNDFQKGDIAEGYSVSREKKESFPLTVTSAQKNPTAFYLCASSIDPGGQAGELFFGEGSRLTVL.

The CDR3, as DNA: TGTGCCAGCTCAACGAGCAACACTGAAGCTTTCTTT. This codes for CASSTSNTEAFF. The V gene is TRBV18, the J gene TRBJ1-1; no reliable D call. Germline CDR1 is KGHSH and CDR2 is LQKENI. This CDR3 region has 12 residues. The V gene lost 5 bases and the J gene lost 2 bases, with 6 bases spanning the gap.

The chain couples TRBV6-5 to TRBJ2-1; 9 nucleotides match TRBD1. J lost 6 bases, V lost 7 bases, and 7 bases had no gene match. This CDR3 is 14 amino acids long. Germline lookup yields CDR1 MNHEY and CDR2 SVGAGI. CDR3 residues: CASKGTGSPNEQFF. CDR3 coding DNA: TGTGCCAGCAAGGGGACAGGGTCCCCCAATGAGCAGTTCTTC.

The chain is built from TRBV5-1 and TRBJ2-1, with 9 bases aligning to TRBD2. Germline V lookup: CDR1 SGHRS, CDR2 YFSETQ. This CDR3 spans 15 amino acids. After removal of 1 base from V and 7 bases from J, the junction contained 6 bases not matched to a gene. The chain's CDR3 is CASSLQTSGRNEQFF. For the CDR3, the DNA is TGCGCCAGCAGCTTGCAGACTAGCGGAAGGAATGAGCAGTTCTTC.

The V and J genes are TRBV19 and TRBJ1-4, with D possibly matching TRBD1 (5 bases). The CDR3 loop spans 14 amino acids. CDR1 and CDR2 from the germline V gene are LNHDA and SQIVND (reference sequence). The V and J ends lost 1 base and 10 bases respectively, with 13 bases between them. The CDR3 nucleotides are TGTGCCAGTAGTATAGCGTCAGGGAACGGAAAACTGTTTTTT. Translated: CASSIASGNGKLFF.

The CDR3 region has the DNA TGTGCCACGGGGGACAGGGCTAACTATGGCTACACCTTC. This encodes CATGDRANYGYTF. The chain joins TRBV10-3 to TRBJ1-2; 9 nucleotides align to TRBD1. The junction had 3 bases not matched to a gene; V was cut back by 10 bases and J by 0 bases. CDR1 is ENHRY and CDR2 is SYGVKD in the germline V gene. The CDR3 spans 13 residues.

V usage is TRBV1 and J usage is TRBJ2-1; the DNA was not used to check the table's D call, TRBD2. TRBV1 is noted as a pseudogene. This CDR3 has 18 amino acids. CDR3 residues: CTSSQGARGGLTYNEQFF. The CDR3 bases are TGCACCAGCAGCCAAGGTGCTCGCGGGGGGCTTACCTACAATGAGCAGTTCTTC.

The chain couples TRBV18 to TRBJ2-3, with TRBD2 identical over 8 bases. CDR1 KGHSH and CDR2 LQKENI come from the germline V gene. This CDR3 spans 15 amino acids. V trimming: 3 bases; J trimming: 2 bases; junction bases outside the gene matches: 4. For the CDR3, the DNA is TGTGCCAGCTCACCTTTACTAGCGGCCACAGATACGCAGTATTTT. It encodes CASSPLLAATDTQYF.